This T cell receptor (beta chain) was sequenced during a study of lymphopenia after photon versus proton radiotherapy. Study-level results: Photon-treated patients lost naive T cells and TCR diversity; proton-treated stayed stable.

Per the germline V gene, CDR1 is SGHVS and CDR2 is FQNEAQ. Trimming removed 7 bases from V and 5 bases from J, with 10 bases in between. The CDR3 is 12 residues long. Produced via immunoSEQ multiplex PCR; TCRdb's table is partial and in-frame only. In the table there are 160,000 or so clones, 80% to 90% of which are singletons. A note on this clone: The antigen remains unidentified.

The sample in question was peripheral blood, obtained from a patient treated with photon-based radiotherapy. This sequence originates from a man aged 45 to 65 with gastric cancer. The V gene is TRBV7-8, the J gene TRBJ2-3; no definite D call. CDR3 loop: CASNYLLDTQYF. The CDR3 nucleotides read TGTGCCAGCAACTACCTTTTAGATACGCAGTATTTT. The complete variable domain, with remaining parts taken from reference TRBV7-8 and TRBJ2-3, reads GAGVSQSPRYKVAKRGQDVALRCDPISGHVSLFWYQQALGQGPEFLTYFQNEAQLDKSGLPSDRFFAERPEGSVSTLKIQRTQQEDSAVYLCASNYLLDTQYFGPGTRLTVL.